The next 23 T cell receptor beta chains were all read from a single sample in a study of technical replicates of blood from a handful of donors. The protocol was immunoSEQ multiplex PCR, while the TCRdb copy is restricted to in-frame clones and leaves out a portion. The sample records some 74,000 clones, around 95% being singletons. Sequenced sample: T cells isolated from PBMCs. Receptors were obtained from a human donor in good health.

The chain carries TRBV15 and TRBJ1-2; a weak D match, TRBD1 (5 bases). Trimming removed 6 bases at V and 3 bases at J, with 17 bases between. The CDR3 is 15 amino acids. The germline gives CDR1 LNHNV, CDR2 YYDKDF (reference sequence). This chain's CDR3 is CATRGLGLEDYGYTF. CDR3 nucleotide sequence: TGTGCCACCAGAGGGTTGGGGCTGGAAGACTATGGCTACACCTTC.

This sequence joins TRBV5-1 and TRBJ2-7; 12 bases line up with TRBD1. Trimming took 4 bases from V and 5 from J; bases not matched to a gene: 4. CDR3 size: 14 residues. The V gene's germline CDR1 is SGHRS and CDR2 YFSETQ. CDR3 nucleotide sequence: TGCGCCAGCAGCACGGGACAGGGGGCAGACGAGCAGTACTTC. Its translation is CASSTGQGADEQYF.

The chain carries TRBV25-1 and TRBJ2-5; 7 positions agree with TRBD1. The CDR3 is 15 residues long. J was trimmed by 5 bases and V by 4 bases; bases with no gene match: 10. Germline-derived CDR1 and CDR2 are MGHDK and SYGVNS. CDR3 sequence: CASSADTGAAETQYF. DNA of the CDR3: TGTGCCAGCAGTGCCGACACAGGGGCCGCCGAGACCCAGTACTTC.

This chain links TRBV2 with TRBJ2-7; 10 bases are shared with TRBD1. This CDR3 has 13 amino acids. Looked up from germline, CDR1 is SNHLY and CDR2 is FYNNEI. With V trimmed by 8 bases and J by 1 base, 2 bases remained unmatched. CDR3 in DNA: TGTGCCAGCGGACAGGGGGTATCCTACGAGCAGTACTTC. This encodes CASGQGVSYEQYF.

This chain connects TRBV5-1 to TRBJ2-1; a possible D gene is TRBD1 (6 bases). V shed 0 bases and J shed 9 bases, with 13 bases lying between them. There are 14 residues in the CDR3. Germline assignment: CDR1 SGHRS and CDR2 YFSETQ. CDR3 sequence (DNA): TGCGCCAGCAGCTTGGGACAGGTCCAAGGTGAGCAGTTCTTC. Translation: CASSLGQVQGEQFF.

This sequence joins TRBV5-1 and TRBJ2-2, with 9 nucleotides matching TRBD2. The CDR3 consists of 15 residues. V shed 2 bases and J 7 bases; nucleotides not matched to a gene: 6. From germline, CDR1 is SGHRS and CDR2 YFSETQ. The CDR3: CASSFSGSKIGELFF. The CDR3 DNA reads as TGCGCCAGCAGCTTTAGCGGGAGCAAGATCGGGGAGCTGTTTTTT.

The chain carries TRBV13 and TRBJ1-2; TRBD1 aligns across 9 bases. This CDR3 is 14 amino acids long. With 5 bases clipped from V and 7 bases from J, the junction kept 8 bases outside the gene matches. Germline V CDR1 and CDR2: PRHDT, FYEKMQ (reference sequence). CDR3 nucleotide sequence: TGTGCCAGCAGCCCACGGACAGGGGTTAGTGGCTACACCTTC. This translates into CASSPRTGVSGYTF.

The V call is TRBV5-1, the J call TRBJ1-5, with 9 positions matching TRBD1. This CDR3 is built from 15 residues. J was trimmed by 7 bases and V by 3 bases; bases with no gene match: 8. Germline V gives CDR1 SGHRS, CDR2 YFSETQ. CDR3 nucleotides: TGCGCCAGCAGCTCGGATGGGACAGGGCGCCAGCCCCAGCATTTT. This gives the protein CASSSDGTGRQPQHF.

The rearrangement joins TRBV28 to TRBJ2-7, with 7 nucleotides matching TRBD1. CDR3 length: 16 amino acids. The germline CDR1 and CDR2 sequences are MDHEN and SYDVKM. V trimming: 4 bases; J trimming: 4 bases; junction bases outside the gene matches: 13. The CDR3 sequence: CASSSAAILTGYEQYF. The CDR3 DNA reads as TGTGCCAGCAGTTCCGCTGCCATCTTGACAGGGTACGAGCAGTACTTC.

This sequence joins TRBV14 and TRBJ2-1; 8 bases align to TRBD2. The CDR3 is made up of 15 amino acids. In germline, CDR1 is SGHDN, CDR2 FVKESK. V gave up 4 bases and J gave up 5 bases; unmatched junction bases: 7. The CDR3 protein is CASSLGLAGNNEQFF. For the CDR3, the DNA is TGTGCCAGCAGCCTAGGCTTAGCGGGGAACAATGAGCAGTTCTTC. Together with reference TRBV14 and TRBJ2-1, the CDR3 gives the full variable domain: EAGVTQFPSHSVIEKGQTVTLRCDPISGHDNLYWYRRVMGKEIKFLLHFVKESKQDESGMPNNRFLAERTGGTYSTLKVQPAELEDSGVYFCASSLGLAGNNEQFFGPGTRLTVL.

The V and J genes are TRBV5-4 and TRBJ2-7, with 8 bases that match TRBD1. This CDR3 spans 15 amino acids. CDR1 is SGHNT, CDR2 YYREEE, per germline (reference sequence). J was trimmed by 4 bases and V by 1 base; bases with no gene match: 7. The CDR3 DNA reads as TGTGCCAGCAGCTTGAGTCGGACAGGGCTATACGAGCAGTACTTC. Protein sequence: CASSLSRTGLYEQYF.

CDR3 region: CATTSQGIFVTGELFF. Here the CDR3 DNA reads TGTGCCACCACTTCACAGGGGATATTTGTGACCGGGGAGCTGTTTTTT. The rearrangement joins TRBV2 to TRBJ2-2; 7 bases are shared with TRBD1. Losses at the gene ends were 10 bases for V and 5 bases for J; bases not matched to a gene: 16. CDR3 length: 16 amino acids. The germline CDR1 and CDR2 sequences are SNHLY and FYNNEI.

The chain joins TRBV7-9 to TRBJ2-7, with 9 bases identical to TRBD1. Germline CDR1 reads SEHNR; CDR2 reads FQNEAQ (reference sequence). The CDR3 totals 19 residues. Trimming removed 6 bases from V and 0 bases from J; junction bases left unmatched: 18. CDR3 DNA sequence: TGTGCCAGCAGTCCTCGCCCGGGACAGGGTCCCCGGCCCTCCTACGAGCAGTACTTC. It translates to CASSPRPGQGPRPSYEQYF. The variable domain in full, with the rest retrieved from reference TRBV7-9 and TRBJ2-7, is DTGVSQNPRHKITKRGQNVTFRCDPISEHNRLYWYRQTLGQGPEFLTYFQNEAQLEKSRLLSDRFSAERPKGSFSTLEIQRTEQGDSAMYLCASSPRPGQGPRPSYEQYFGPGTRLTVT.

The genes are TRBV21-1 and TRBJ1-5; the table's D call of TRBD1 was not tested on the DNA. TRBV21-1 is recorded as a pseudogene. This CDR3 is built from 13 residues. The CDR3 bases are TGTGCCAGCAAATCTCAGGGAAATCAGCCCCAGCATTTT. Translated: CASKSQGNQPQHF.

CDR3 in DNA: TGTGCCTGGAGTGATAACAATGAGCAGTTCTTC. Translation: CAWSDNNEQFF. The chain is built from TRBV30 and TRBJ2-1; D is unresolved. Germline V gene lookup returns CDR1 GTSNPN and CDR2 SVGIG (reference sequence). The V end was cut by 1 base, the J end by 5 bases, with 3 bases between. The CDR3 consists of 11 residues.

This clone was detected only once. The chain is built from TRBV10-3 and TRBJ2-3; 9 bases are shared with TRBD2. The CDR3 is 17 amino acids. CDR1 is ENHRY and CDR2 is SYGVKD in the germline V gene. V lost 2 bases and J lost 2; bases outside the gene matches: 8. CDR3 DNA: TGTGCCATCAGTGAGCCCACCGTAGCGGGAGACACAGATACGCAGTATTTT. Translation: CAISEPTVAGDTDTQYF.

The rearrangement uses TRBV30 and TRBJ1-3, with D maybe TRBD1 (5 bases). The CDR3 has 13 amino acids. Germline V CDR1 and CDR2: GTSNPN, SVGIG (reference sequence). V was shortened by 0 bases and J by 8 bases, with 11 bases between the two germline ends. For the CDR3, the DNA is TGTGCCTGGAGTGTACTCACGGGGGACACCATATATTTT. Protein product: CAWSVLTGDTIYF.

This clone was seen a handful of times. The chain's CDR3 is CSAQGQLNTEAFF. For the CDR3, the DNA is TGCAGCGCGCAGGGACAGTTGAACACTGAAGCTTTCTTT. The chain is built from TRBV29-1 and TRBJ1-1; 7 nucleotides line up with TRBD1. CDR1 and CDR2 from the germline V gene are SQVTM and ANQGSEA. The CDR3 runs 13 residues. The junction had 5 bases not matched to a gene; V was cut back by 7 bases and J by 0 bases.

The CDR3 DNA reads TGTGCCAGCAGAAGAACCGGGACAGATGGAAACACCATATATTTT. It codes for CASRRTGTDGNTIYF. The J gene is TRBJ1-3, the V gene TRBV2; the match to TRBD1 covers 7 bases. Germline V CDR1 and CDR2: SNHLY, FYNNEI. With V trimmed by 6 bases and J by 3 bases, 8 bases remained unmatched. The CDR3 covers 15 residues. Variable domain in full (rest from reference TRBV2 and TRBJ1-3): EPEVTQTPSHQVTQMGQEVILRCVPISNHLYFYWYRQILGQKVEFLVSFYNNEISEKSEIFDDQFSVERPDGSNFTLKIRSTKLEDSAMYFCASRRTGTDGNTIYFGEGSWLTVV.

The V call is TRBV6-5, the J call TRBJ2-7, with 10 nucleotides matching TRBD1. This CDR3 region has 12 residues. V lost 7 bases, J lost 7 bases, and 4 bases stayed unmatched. Germline V lookup: CDR1 MNHEY, CDR2 SVGAGI. CDR3 loop: CASKSGQGEQYF. The CDR3 bases are TGTGCCAGCAAATCGGGACAGGGGGAGCAGTACTTC.

This chain joins TRBV5-4 and TRBJ1-5; 11 bases are shared with TRBD1. J gave up 5 bases and V 4 bases, and 5 bases lay outside the gene matches. The CDR3 covers 15 residues. Germline V gene lookup returns CDR1 SGHNT and CDR2 YYREEE (reference sequence). The CDR3 loop is CASSRGGQGDQPQHF. DNA for the CDR3: TGTGCCAGCAGCCGGGGGGGACAGGGGGATCAGCCCCAGCATTTT.

V is TRBV7-9 and J is TRBJ2-1; 7 nucleotides agree with TRBD1. CDR1 is SEHNR and CDR2 is FQNEAQ in the germline V gene (reference sequence). Trimming removed 2 bases from V and 7 bases from J; junction bases left unmatched: 11. The CDR3 runs 16 residues. The CDR3 DNA reads TGTGCCAGCAGCTTACCCACAGGGGAAAGGTGGAATGAGCAGTTCTTC. Translation: CASSLPTGERWNEQFF.

The chain carries TRBV5-4 and TRBJ1-2, with 8 bases that match TRBD1. V lost 4 bases to trimming and J lost 5 bases; unmatched junction nucleotides: 4. CDR3 size: 13 residues. From germline, CDR1 is SGHNT and CDR2 YYREEE (reference sequence). The CDR3 DNA reads as TGTGCCAGCAGCGAAGGGACAGGATATGGCTACACCTTC. Its protein is CASSEGTGYGYTF.